The entry below gives a single T cell receptor (beta chain) sequence along with its context. Its matching antigen is unknown. The source of the sample is a study of shared clonotypes between healthy human individuals. Study observations and caveats: Richness estimates generally favored naive over memory subsets.

The CDR3 runs to 14 residues. The germline V and J ends were trimmed by 0 bases and 7 bases, with 10 bases remaining between them. The germline gives CDR1 MDHEN, CDR2 SYDVKM. Libraries were prepared by immunoSEQ multiplex PCR; TCRdb keeps only in-frame clonotypes and omits some of them. The sample carries about 100,000 clones, over 65% recorded once. Sequencing used memory CD8+ T cells sorted from blood. As for subset: CD45RO+ cells pooled with CCR7-negative TemRA cells. The receptor's source is a woman in her thirties in good health. The V call is TRBV28, the J call TRBJ2-1; no firm D call. The CDR3 DNA reads as TGTGCCAGCAGTTTATGGGTAATTTCAAATGAGCAGTTCTTC. Protein product: CASSLWVISNEQFF.